This TCR beta chain was sequenced for a study of glioma-infiltrating T cells after dendritic cell vaccination. This table comes from immunoSEQ multiplex PCR, and its TCRdb copy is limited to in-frame clones, with some not included. The sample lists about 100,000 clones, approximately 80% occurring once. The CDR3 has 13 amino acids. Germline assignment: CDR1 SGHNT and CDR2 YYREEE (reference sequence). Deletions cut 4 bases from V and 10 bases from J, with 14 bases between. This clone has a single count. Noted time point: after dendritic cell vaccination, including at tumor progression/relapse. This specimen consisted of blood, obtained after dendritic cell vaccination. The chain joins TRBV5-4 to TRBJ2-2, with D uncertain. The sequence derives from a human donor with glioblastoma. CDR3 sequence (DNA): TGTGCCAGCAGCCGTCCACAGCCCGAGGAGCTGTTTTTT. Translated, it gives CASSRPQPEELFF.